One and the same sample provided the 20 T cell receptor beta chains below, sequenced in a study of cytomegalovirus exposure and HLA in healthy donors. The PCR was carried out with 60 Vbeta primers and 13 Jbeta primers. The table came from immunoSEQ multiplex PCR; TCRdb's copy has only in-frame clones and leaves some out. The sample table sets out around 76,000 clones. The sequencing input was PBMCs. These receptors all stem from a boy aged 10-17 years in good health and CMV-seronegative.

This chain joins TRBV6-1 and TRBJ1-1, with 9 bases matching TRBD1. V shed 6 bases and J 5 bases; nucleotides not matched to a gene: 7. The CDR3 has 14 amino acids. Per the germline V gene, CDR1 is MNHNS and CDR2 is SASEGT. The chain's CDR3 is CASREQGARTEAFF. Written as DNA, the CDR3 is TGTGCCAGCAGAGAACAGGGGGCACGGACTGAAGCTTTCTTT.

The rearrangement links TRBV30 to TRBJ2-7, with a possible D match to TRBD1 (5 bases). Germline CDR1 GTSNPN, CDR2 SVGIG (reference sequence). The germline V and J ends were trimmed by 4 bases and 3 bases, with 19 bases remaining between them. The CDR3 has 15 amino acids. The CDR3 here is CAWIKGTGRVYEQYF. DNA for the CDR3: TGTGCCTGGATTAAAGGAACAGGCAGGGTCTACGAGCAGTACTTC.

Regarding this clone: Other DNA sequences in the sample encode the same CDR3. The CDR3 coding sequence is TGTGCCAGCAGCTTGCCAGGCACAGATACGCAGTATTTT. Translation gives CASSLPGTDTQYF. The rearrangement joins TRBV13 to TRBJ2-3; D gene unclear. This CDR3 has 13 amino acids. Per germline, CDR1 PRHDT and CDR2 FYEKMQ (reference sequence). The V gene lost 3 bases and the J gene lost 1 base, with 5 bases spanning the gap.

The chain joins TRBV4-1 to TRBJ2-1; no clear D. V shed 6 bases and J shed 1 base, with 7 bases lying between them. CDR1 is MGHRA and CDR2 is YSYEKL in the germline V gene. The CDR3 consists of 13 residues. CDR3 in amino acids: CASSIQSYNEQFF. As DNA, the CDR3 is TGCGCCAGCAGTATACAGTCCTACAATGAGCAGTTCTTC.

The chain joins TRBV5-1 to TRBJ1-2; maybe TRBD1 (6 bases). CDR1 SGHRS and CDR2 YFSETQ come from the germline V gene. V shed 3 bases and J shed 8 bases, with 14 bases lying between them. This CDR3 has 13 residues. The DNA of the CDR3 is TGCGCCAGCAGCTCTCCTGGGGGGGGCGGCTACACCTTC. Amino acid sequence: CASSSPGGGGYTF.

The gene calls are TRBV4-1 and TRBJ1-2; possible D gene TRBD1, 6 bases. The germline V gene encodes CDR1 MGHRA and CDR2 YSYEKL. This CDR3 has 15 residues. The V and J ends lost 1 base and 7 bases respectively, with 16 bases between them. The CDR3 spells CASSQGRGGMSGYTF. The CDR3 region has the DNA TGCGCCAGCAGCCAAGGGAGGGGGGGTATGAGTGGCTACACCTTC.

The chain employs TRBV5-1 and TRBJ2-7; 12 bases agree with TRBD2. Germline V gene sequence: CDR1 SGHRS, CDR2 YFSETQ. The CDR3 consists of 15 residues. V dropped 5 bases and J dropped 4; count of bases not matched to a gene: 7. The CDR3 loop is CASSPTTSGGYEQYF. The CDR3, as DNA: TGCGCCAGCAGTCCTACGACTAGCGGGGGTTACGAGCAGTACTTC. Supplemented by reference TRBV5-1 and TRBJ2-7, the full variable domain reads KAGVTQTPRYLIKTRGQQVTLSCSPISGHRSVSWYQQTPGQGLQFLFEYFSETQRNKGNFPGRFSGRQFSNSRSEMNVSTLELGDSALYLCASSPTTSGGYEQYFGPGTRLTVT.

As DNA, the CDR3 is TGTGCCAGCAGTGAAGTCCGGGGGTCCACGCTTTACAATGAGCAGTTCTTC. Translation: CASSEVRGSTLYNEQFF. The J gene is TRBJ2-1, the V gene TRBV6-1; the D gene is possibly TRBD2 (6 bases). Between the trimmed V and J ends, which lost 1 base and 4 bases, there was a span of 17 bases. From germline, CDR1 is MNHNS and CDR2 SASEGT. The CDR3 has 17 amino acids.

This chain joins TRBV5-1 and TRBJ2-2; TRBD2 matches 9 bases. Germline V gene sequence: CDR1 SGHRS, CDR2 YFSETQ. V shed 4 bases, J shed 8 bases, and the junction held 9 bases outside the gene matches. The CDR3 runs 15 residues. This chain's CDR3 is CASSQAASGKGELFF. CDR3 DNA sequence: TGCGCCAGCAGCCAAGCGGCTAGCGGGAAAGGGGAGCTGTTTTTT. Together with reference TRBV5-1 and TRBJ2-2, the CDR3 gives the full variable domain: KAGVTQTPRYLIKTRGQQVTLSCSPISGHRSVSWYQQTPGQGLQFLFEYFSETQRNKGNFPGRFSGRQFSNSRSEMNVSTLELGDSALYLCASSQAASGKGELFFGEGSRLTVL.

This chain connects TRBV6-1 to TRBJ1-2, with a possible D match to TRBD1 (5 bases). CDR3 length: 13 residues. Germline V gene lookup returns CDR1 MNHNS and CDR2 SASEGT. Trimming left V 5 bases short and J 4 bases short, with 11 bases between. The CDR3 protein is CASSLYQGYGYTF. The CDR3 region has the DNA TGTGCCAGCAGTCTCTATCAGGGCTATGGCTACACCTTC.

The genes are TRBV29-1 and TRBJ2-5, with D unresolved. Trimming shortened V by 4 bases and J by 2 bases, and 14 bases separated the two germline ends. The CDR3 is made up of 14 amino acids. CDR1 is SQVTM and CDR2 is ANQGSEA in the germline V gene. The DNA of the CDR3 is TGCAGCGTTGCGGTGTTAGTGCCTCAAGAGACCCAGTACTTC. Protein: CSVAVLVPQETQYF. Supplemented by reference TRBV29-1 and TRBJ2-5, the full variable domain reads SAVISQKPSRDICQRGTSLTIQCQVDSQVTMMFWYRQQPGQSLTLIATANQGSEATYESGFVIDKFPISRPNLTFSTLTVSNMSPEDSSIYLCSVAVLVPQETQYFGPGTRLLVL.

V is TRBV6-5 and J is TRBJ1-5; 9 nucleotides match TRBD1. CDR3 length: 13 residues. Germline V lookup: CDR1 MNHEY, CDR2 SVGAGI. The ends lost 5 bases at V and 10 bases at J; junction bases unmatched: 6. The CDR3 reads CASSLGQGFPQHF. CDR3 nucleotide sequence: TGTGCCAGCAGTCTCGGACAGGGGTTCCCCCAGCATTTT.

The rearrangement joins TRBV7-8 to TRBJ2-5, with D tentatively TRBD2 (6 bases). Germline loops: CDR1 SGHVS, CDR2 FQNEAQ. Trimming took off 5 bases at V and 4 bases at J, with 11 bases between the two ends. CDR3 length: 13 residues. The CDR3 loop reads CASSPPGRETQYF. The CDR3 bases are TGTGCCAGCAGCCCACCCGGGAGAGAGACCCAGTACTTC.

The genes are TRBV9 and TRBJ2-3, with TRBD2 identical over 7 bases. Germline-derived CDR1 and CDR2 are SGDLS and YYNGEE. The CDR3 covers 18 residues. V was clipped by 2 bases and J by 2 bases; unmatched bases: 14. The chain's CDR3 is CASSVGGSLPWDTDTQYF. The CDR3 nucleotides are TGTGCCAGCAGCGTGGGCGGGAGTCTTCCTTGGGACACAGATACGCAGTATTTT.

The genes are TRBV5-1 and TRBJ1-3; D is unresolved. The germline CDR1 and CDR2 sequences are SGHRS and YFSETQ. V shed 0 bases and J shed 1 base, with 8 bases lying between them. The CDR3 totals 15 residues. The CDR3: CASSLEPGSGNTIYF. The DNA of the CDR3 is TGCGCCAGCAGCTTGGAACCAGGATCTGGAAACACCATATATTTT.

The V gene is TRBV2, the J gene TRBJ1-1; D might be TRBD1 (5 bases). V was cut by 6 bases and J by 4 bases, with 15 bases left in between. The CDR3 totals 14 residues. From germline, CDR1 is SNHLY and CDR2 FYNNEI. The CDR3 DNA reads TGTGCCAGCAGGGATCAGGGATTGAGCACTGAAGCTTTCTTT. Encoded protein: CASRDQGLSTEAFF.

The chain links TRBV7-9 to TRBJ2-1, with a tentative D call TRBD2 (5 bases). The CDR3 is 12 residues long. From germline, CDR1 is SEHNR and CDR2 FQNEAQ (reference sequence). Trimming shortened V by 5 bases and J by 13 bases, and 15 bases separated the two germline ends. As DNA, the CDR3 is TGTGCCAGCAGCCGAGGGCTCTTCGGACAGTTCTTC. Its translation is CASSRGLFGQFF.

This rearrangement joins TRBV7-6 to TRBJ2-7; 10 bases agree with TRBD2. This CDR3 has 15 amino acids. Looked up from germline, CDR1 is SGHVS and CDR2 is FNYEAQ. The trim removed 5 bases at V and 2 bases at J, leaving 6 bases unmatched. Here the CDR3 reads CASSQRTSGPYEQYF. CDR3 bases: TGTGCCAGCAGCCAACGGACTAGCGGCCCCTACGAGCAGTACTTC.

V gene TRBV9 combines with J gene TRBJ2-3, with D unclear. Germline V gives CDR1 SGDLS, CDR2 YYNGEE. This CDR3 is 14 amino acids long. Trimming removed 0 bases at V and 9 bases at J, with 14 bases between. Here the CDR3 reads CASSVEALDRTQYF. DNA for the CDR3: TGTGCCAGCAGCGTAGAGGCCCTAGACCGGACGCAGTATTTT.

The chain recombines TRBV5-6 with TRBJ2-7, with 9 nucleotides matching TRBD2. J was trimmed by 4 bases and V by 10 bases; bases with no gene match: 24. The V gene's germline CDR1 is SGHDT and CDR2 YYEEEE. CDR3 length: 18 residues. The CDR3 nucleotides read TGTGCCGTTAGCGAAGTCGGCCCCGGCTTAGCGGGAGTATACGAGCAGTACTTC. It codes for CAVSEVGPGLAGVYEQYF.